The 5 T cell receptor beta chains below all came from one sample that was sequenced in a study of OX40 agonist ivuxolimab in advanced cancers. Repertoires were generated with immunoSEQ multiplex PCR, while TCRdb's copy carries only in-frame clones and drops some. The sample comprises roughly 49,000 clones, about nine tenths of which are singletons, and roughly 3.5% rests with the top ten. The sequencing used CD4+ or CD8+ T cells sorted from blood, collected in a trial of the OX40 agonist ivuxolimab. The receptor set was obtained from an adult with an advanced solid tumor such as melanoma, head and neck, liver or kidney cancer.

The chain uses TRBV5-6 and TRBJ2-5; D remains ambiguous. This CDR3 contains 12 residues. Germline V gene data show CDR1 as SGHDT and CDR2 as YYEEEE. V was pared by 5 bases and J by 5 bases, with 10 bases between. This CDR3 reads CASRLGLETQYF. The CDR3 coding sequence is TGTGCCAGCAGACTCGGGCTTGAGACCCAGTACTTC.

The CDR3 loop reads CATPGGDQDNSPLHF. The CDR3 DNA reads as TGTGCCACCCCTGGAGGGGATCAGGATAATTCACCCCTCCACTTT. This chain connects TRBV21-1 to TRBJ1-6. TRBV21-1 corresponds to a pseudogene. This CDR3 contains 15 residues.

The chain employs TRBV29-1 and TRBJ2-7; no clear D gene. CDR1 and CDR2 (germline): SQVTM, ANQGSEA. Trimming removed 7 bases at V and 3 bases at J, with 16 bases between. The CDR3 has 13 amino acids. CDR3 in DNA: TGCAGCGCGCTACTCGGCCAAGGCTACGAGCAGTACTTC. The encoded protein is CSALLGQGYEQYF.

The V call is TRBV30, the J call TRBJ1-3; D is uncertain. The germline V and J ends were trimmed by 0 bases and 7 bases, with 7 bases remaining between them. Germline-derived CDR1 and CDR2 are GTSNPN and SVGIG (reference sequence). This CDR3 region has 12 residues. CDR3 sequence: CAWSVSENTIYF. The CDR3 DNA follows: TGTGCCTGGAGTGTATCCGAGAACACCATATATTTT.

This clone came up a few times. This sequence joins TRBV19 and TRBJ1-6; 7 nucleotides match TRBD1. The CDR3 sequence is 18 residues long. Germline V gene lookup returns CDR1 LNHDA and CDR2 SQIVND (reference sequence). Losses at the gene ends were 6 bases for V and 14 bases for J; bases not matched to a gene: 25. The CDR3 sequence is CASSGSSRQGVPAAALHF. CDR3 nucleotide sequence: TGTGCCAGTAGCGGAAGTTCTCGACAGGGAGTCCCCGCGGCGGCCCTCCACTTT.